This TCR beta chain was identified during a study of T-cell reconstitution after alpha-beta-depleted transplantation in children. Study-level findings and limits: T-cell counts and diversity at one year following transplant were attributed mainly to newly produced T cells. Surviving recipient T cells and intrathymic progenitors accounted for some patients' high TCRbeta diversity at day 60. By about two months after transplant, alpha-beta T cells reportedly arose from several hundred graft clones that had expanded.

The CDR3 is 16 amino acids. Germline CDR1 reads SGHVS; CDR2 reads FQNEAQ. The ends lost 5 bases at V and 2 bases at J; junction bases unmatched: 9. Using unique molecular identifiers, the investigators prepared the TCRbeta library. TCRdb reprocessed the PCR reads via MiXCR and lists one record per CDR3 protein. The sample holds 500,000 to 650,000 distinct CDR3 sequences; 10% to 15% are singletons and the top ten take roughly 2.3%. Worth noting for this clonotype: The antigen remains unidentified.

Sequencing used PBMCs, mostly from graft donor cells, obtained 360 days after TCRalphabeta/CD19-depleted stem cell transplant. The rearrangement links TRBV7-8 to TRBJ2-3, with TRBD2 identical over 8 bases. This receptor was taken from a male patient aged 10 to 17 who had a stem cell transplant for acute myeloid leukemia, so the T cells may come from the graft donor. CDR3: CASSLLLAGNTDTQYF. CDR3 nucleotides: TGTGCCAGCAGCCTCTTGTTAGCGGGGAACACAGATACGCAGTATTTT. Variable domain in full (rest from reference TRBV7-8 and TRBJ2-3): GAGVSQSPRYKVAKRGQDVALRCDPISGHVSLFWYQQALGQGPEFLTYFQNEAQLDKSGLPSDRFFAERPEGSVSTLKIQRTQQEDSAVYLCASSLLLAGNTDTQYFGPGTRLTVL.